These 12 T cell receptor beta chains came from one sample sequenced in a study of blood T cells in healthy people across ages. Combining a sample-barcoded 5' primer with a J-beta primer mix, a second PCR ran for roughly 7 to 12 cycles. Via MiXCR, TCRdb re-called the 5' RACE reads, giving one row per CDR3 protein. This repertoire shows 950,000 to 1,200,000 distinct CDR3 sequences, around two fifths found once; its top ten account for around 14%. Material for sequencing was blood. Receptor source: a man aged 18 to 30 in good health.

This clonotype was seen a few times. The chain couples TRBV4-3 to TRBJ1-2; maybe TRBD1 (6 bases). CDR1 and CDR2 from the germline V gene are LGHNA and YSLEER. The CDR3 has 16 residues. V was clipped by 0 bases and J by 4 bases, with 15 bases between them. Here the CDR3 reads CASSQDRQEKAYGYTF. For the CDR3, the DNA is TGCGCCAGCAGCCAAGATCGACAGGAGAAGGCCTATGGCTACACCTTC.

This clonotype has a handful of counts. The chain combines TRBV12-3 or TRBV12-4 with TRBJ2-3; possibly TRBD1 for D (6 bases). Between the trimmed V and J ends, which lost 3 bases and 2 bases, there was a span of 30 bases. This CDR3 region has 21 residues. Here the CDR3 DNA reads TGTGCCAGCAGTTTCTCGGGTATGGGGGTCAGGGACATTCGAATCACAGATACGCAGTATTTT. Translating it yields CASSFSGMGVRDIRITDTQYF.

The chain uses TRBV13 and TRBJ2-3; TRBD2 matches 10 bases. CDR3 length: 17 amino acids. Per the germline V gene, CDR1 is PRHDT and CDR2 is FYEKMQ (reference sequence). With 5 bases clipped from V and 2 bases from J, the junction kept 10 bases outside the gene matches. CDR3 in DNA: TGTGCCAGCAGCCCCAATCCTAGCGGGGGACCCACAGATACGCAGTATTTT. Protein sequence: CASSPNPSGGPTDTQYF.

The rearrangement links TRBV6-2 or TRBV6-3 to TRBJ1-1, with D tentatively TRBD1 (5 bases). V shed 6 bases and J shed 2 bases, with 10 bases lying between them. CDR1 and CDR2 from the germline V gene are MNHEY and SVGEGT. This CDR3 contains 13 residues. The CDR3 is CASRWDGNTEAFF. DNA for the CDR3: TGTGCCAGCAGATGGGACGGTAACACTGAAGCTTTCTTT.

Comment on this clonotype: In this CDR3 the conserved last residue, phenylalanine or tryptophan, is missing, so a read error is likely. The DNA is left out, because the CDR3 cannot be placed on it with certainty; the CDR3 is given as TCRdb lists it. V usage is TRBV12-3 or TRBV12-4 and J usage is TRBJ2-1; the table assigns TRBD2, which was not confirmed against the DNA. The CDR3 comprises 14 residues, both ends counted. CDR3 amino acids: CASSPFPPGYTFGS.

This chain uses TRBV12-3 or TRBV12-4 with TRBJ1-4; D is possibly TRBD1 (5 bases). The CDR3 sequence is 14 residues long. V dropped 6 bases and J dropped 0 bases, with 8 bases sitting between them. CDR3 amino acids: CASRRQSTNEKLFF. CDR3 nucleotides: TGTGCCAGCAGAAGACAGTCAACTAATGAAAAACTGTTTTTT.

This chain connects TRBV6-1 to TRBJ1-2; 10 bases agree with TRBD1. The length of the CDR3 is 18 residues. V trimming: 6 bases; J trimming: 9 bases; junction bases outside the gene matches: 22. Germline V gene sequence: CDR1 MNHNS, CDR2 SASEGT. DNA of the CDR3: TGTGCCAGCAGACGGCCTAGGGACAGGGGAGGGGTGGACTCTCGCTACACCTTC. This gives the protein CASRRPRDRGGVDSRYTF.

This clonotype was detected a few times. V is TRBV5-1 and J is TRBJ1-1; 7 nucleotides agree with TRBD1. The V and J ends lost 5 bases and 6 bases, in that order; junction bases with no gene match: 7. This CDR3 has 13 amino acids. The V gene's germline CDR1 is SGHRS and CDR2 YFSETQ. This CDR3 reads CASRQGFAAEAFF. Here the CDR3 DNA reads TGCGCCAGCAGACAGGGGTTCGCGGCTGAAGCTTTCTTT.

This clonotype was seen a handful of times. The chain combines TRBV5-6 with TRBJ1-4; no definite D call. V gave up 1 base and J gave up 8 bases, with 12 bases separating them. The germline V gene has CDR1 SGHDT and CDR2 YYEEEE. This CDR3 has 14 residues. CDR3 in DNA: TGTGCCAGCAGCTTGCGGGCAGTCGGAGAAAAACTGTTTTTT. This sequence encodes CASSLRAVGEKLFF.

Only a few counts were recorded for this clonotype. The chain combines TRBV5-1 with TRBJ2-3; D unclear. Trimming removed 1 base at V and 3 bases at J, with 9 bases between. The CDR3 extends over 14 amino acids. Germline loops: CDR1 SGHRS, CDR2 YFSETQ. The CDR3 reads CASSLRLGTDTQYF. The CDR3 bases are TGCGCCAGCAGCTTGAGGCTGGGTACAGATACGCAGTATTTT. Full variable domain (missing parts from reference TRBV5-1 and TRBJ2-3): KAGVTQTPRYLIKTRGQQVTLSCSPISGHRSVSWYQQTPGQGLQFLFEYFSETQRNKGNFPGRFSGRQFSNSRSEMNVSTLELGDSALYLCASSLRLGTDTQYFGPGTRLTVL.

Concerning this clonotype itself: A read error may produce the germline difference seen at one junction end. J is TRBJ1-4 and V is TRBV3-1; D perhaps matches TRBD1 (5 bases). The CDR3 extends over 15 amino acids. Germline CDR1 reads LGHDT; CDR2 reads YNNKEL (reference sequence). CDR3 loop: CASRGTGVKNEELFF. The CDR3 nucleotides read TGTGCCAGCAGGGGGACCGGAGTTAAGAATGAAGAACTGTTTTTT. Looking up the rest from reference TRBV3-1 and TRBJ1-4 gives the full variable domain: DTAVSQTPKYLVTQMGNDKSIKCEQNLGHDTMYWYKQDSKKFLKIMFSYNNKELIINETVPNRFSPKSPDKAHLNLHINSLELGDSAVYFCASRGTGVKNEELFFGSGTQLSVL.

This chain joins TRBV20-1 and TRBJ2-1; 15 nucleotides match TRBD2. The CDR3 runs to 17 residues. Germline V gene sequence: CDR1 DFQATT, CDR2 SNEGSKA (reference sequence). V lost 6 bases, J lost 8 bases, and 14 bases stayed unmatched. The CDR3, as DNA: TGCAGTGCAATTCGGACTAGCGGGGGGGCTTTTTCCGATGAGCAGTTCTTC. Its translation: CSAIRTSGGAFSDEQFF.